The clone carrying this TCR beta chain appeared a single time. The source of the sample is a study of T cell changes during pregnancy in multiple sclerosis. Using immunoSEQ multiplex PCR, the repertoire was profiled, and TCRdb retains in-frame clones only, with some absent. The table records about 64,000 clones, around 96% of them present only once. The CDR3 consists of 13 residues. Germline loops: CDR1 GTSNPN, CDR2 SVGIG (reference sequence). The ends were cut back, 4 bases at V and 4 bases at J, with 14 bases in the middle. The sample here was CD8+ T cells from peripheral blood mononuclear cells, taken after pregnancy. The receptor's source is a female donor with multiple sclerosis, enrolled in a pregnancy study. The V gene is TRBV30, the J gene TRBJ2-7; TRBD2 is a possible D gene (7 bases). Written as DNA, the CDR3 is TGTGCCTGGAAAGGGGGGGTCGGATACGAGCAGTACTTC. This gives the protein CAWKGGVGYEQYF.